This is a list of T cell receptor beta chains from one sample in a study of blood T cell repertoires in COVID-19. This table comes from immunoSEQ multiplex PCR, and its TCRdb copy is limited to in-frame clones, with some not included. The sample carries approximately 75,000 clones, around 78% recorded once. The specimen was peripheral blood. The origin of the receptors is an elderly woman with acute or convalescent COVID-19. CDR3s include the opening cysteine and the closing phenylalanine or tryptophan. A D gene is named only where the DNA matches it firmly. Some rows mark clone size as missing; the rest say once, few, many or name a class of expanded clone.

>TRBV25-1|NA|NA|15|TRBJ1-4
TGTGCCAGCAGTGAATCCTGGGCAGGGAATGAAAAACTGTTTTTT
CASSESWAGNEKLFF
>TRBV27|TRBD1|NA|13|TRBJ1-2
TGTGCCAGCAGTCAAACAGGGGGCTATGGCTACACCTTC
CASSQTGGYGYTF
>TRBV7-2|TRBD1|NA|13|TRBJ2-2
TGTGCCAGCAGTACAGGGGGAGGCGGGGAGCTGTTTTTT
CASSTGGGGELFF
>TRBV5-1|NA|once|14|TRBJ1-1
TGCGCCAGCAGCTTGAAAAGGGGGTTGACTGAAGCTTTCTTT
CASSLKRGLTEAFF
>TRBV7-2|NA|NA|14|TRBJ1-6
TGTGCCAGCAGCCCCGGACAGTTGATGGGGGTCCTCCACTTT
CASSPGQLMGVLHF
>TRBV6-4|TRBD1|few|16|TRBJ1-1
TGTGCCAGCAGTGACTTTTCGATGGACAGGGACTATGAAGCTTTCTTT
CASSDFSMDRDYEAFF
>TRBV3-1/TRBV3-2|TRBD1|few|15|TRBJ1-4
TGTGCCAGCAGCCAACAGGGGGACACTAATGAAAAACTGTTTTTT
CASSQQGDTNEKLFF
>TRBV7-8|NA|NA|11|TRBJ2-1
TGTGCCAGCAGTTTAAGAGGCGAGCAGTTCTTC
CASSLRGEQFF
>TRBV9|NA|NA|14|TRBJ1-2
TGTGCCAGCAGCGTAGCAGGAGGGGACTATGGCTACACCTTC
CASSVAGGDYGYTF
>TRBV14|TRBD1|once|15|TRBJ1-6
TGTGCCAGCAGCCACCGACAGGGACAGAATTCACCCCTCCACTTT
CASSHRQGQNSPLHF
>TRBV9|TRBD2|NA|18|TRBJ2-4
TGTGCCAGCACCTACCTGCAGACTAGCGGGAGGGACAAAAACATTCAGTACTTC
CASTYLQTSGRDKNIQYF
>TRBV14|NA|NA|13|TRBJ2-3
TGTGCCAGCAGCCAAGGACACACAGATACGCAGTATTTT
CASSQGHTDTQYF
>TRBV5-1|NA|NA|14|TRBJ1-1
TGCGCCAGCAGCTTGCGGGTGACGGACACTGAAGCTTTCTTT
CASSLRVTDTEAFF
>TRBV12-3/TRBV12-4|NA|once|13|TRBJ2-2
TGTGCCAGCAGACTTCAGAACACCGGGGAGCTGTTTTTT
CASRLQNTGELFF
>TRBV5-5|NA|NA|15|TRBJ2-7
TGTGCCAGCAGCGGCCCGAACCTAGGGGGATACGAGCAGTACTTC
CASSGPNLGGYEQYF
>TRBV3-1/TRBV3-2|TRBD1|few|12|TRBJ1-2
TGTGCCAGCAGCGGGACAGGGTGGGGCTACACCTTC
CASSGTGWGYTF
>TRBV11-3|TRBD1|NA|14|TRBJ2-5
TGTGCCAGCAGCTCCGGACAGGGGGTCGTGGCCCAGTACTTC
CASSSGQGVVAQYF
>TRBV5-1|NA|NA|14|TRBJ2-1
TGCGCCAGCAGCTTTTCCCTACTAGCCGGTGAGCAGTTCTTC
CASSFSLLAGEQFF
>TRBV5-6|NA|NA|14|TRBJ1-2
TGTGCCAGCAGCCACGTGGAGGGGCCCGGTGGCTACACCTTC
CASSHVEGPGGYTF
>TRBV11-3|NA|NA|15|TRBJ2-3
TGTGCCAGCAGCTGGCAATCCTCCCCCACAGATACGCAGTATTTT
CASSWQSSPTDTQYF
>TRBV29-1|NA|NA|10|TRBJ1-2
TGCAGCGTTGAAGAGGGGAGTTGCACCTTC
CSVEEGSCTF
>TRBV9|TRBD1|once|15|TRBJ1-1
TGTGCCAGCAGCGTAGCGCAGGGGGCAGGTACTGAAGCTTTCTTT
CASSVAQGAGTEAFF
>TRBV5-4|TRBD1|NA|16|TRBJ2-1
TGTGCCAGCAGCTTGATCGGGACAGGGTCCTACAATGAGCAGTTCTTC
CASSLIGTGSYNEQFF
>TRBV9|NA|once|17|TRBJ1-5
TGTGCCAGCAGCGTAGAGATCCCCCTCGAGTGCAATCAGCCCCAGCATTTT
CASSVEIPLECNQPQHF
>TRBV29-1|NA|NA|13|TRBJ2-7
TGCAGCGTTGAGACAGCTAGCTCCTACGAGCAGTACTTC
CSVETASSYEQYF
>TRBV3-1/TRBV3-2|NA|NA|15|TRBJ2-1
TGTGCCAGCAGCCAACAGGGGATATCCTACAATGAGCAGTTCTTC
CASSQQGISYNEQFF
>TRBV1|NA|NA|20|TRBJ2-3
TGCACCAGCAGCCAAGCATCTTGGGGTGGACAGGAAGAGTTTTCAGATACGCAGTATTTT
CTSSQASWGGQEEFSDTQYF
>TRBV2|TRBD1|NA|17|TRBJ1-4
TGTGCCAGCAGGGCAAGGACAGGGGCCGGGGCTAATGAAAAACTGTTTTTT
CASRARTGAGANEKLFF
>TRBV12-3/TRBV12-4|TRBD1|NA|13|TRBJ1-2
TGTGCCAGCAGGCTGACAGGGCAGAATGGCTACACCTTC
CASRLTGQNGYTF
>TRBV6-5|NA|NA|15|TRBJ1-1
TGTGCCAGCACTCAAAGGGGGGGCGCAGACACTGAAGCTTTCTTT
CASTQRGGADTEAFF
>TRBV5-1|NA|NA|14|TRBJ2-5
TGCGCCAGCAGCTACCTACGGGAAGAGAGGACCCAGTACTTC
CASSYLREERTQYF
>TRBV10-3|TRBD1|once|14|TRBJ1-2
TGTGCCATCAGTGTACAGGGGATTGGGAATGGCTACACCTTC
CAISVQGIGNGYTF
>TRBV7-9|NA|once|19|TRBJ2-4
TGTGCCAGCAGCCCCCCCGGGTTGTCCGTTTCTCTAGCCAAAAACATTCAGTACTTC
CASSPPGLSVSLAKNIQYF
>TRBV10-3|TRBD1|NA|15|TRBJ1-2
TGTGCCATCAGTGAGTACTCCGCGACAGGGAATGGCTACACCTTC
CAISEYSATGNGYTF
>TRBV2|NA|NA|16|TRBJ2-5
TGTGCCAGCAGTGAAGAGCTCCGCAGGGTGAGAGAGACCCAGTACTTC
CASSEELRRVRETQYF
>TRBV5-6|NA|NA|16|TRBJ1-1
TGTGCCAGCAGCTTGTCCCAGGAACGGATGAACACTGAAGCTTTCTTT
CASSLSQERMNTEAFF
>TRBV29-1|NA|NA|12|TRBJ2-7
TGCAGCGTTGTGGTGCTTCGGTACGAGCAGTACTTC
CSVVVLRYEQYF
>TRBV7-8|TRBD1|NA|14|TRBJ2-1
TGTGCCAGCAGCCTCCGGGACAGGTACAATGAGCAGTTCTTC
CASSLRDRYNEQFF
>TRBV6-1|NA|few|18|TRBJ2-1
TGTGCCAGCAGTGTCATTAAACTGACAGGCCTGACCTACAATGAGCAGTTCTTC
CASSVIKLTGLTYNEQFF
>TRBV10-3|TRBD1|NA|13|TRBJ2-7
TGTGCCATCAGTCCGGGACAGGGCTACGAGCAGTACTTC
CAISPGQGYEQYF
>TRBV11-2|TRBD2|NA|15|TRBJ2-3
TGTGCCAGCAGTGCTAGCGGGGGAAACTCAGATACGCAGTATTTT
CASSASGGNSDTQYF
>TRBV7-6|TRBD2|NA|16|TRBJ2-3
TGTGCCAGCAGCTTAGGGGCTAGCGGGGGCACAGATACGCAGTATTTT
CASSLGASGGTDTQYF
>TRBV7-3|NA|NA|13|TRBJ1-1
TGTGCCAGCAGCCCCGGGTCAGACCAAGAAGCTTTCTTT
CASSPGSDQEAFF
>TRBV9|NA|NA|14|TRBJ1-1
TGTGCCAGCAGCGTAGGTAACAGAAACACTGAAGCTTTCTTT
CASSVGNRNTEAFF
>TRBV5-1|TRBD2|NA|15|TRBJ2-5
TGCGCCAGCAGCTTGGCTCCGGGGGGGAGCCAGACCCAGTACTTC
CASSLAPGGSQTQYF
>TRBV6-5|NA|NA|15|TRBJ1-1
TGTGCCAGCGCGTATGCGACAGGAGTGAACACTGAAGCTTTCTTT
CASAYATGVNTEAFF